A few counts support the clone carrying this TCR beta chain. In the original analysis: Reference gene primer amplification gave nucleated cell count estimates. Profiled with immunoSEQ multiplex PCR; TCRdb holds only in-frame clones, not every one. That table supplies the V and J calls and clone size; D and trimming were determined from the DNA. This table holds 170,000 or so clones, around 73% found once. Categorization into cohorts depended on clinical history that participants reported. Donors in Cohort 3 who had recovered were those with two negative PCRs, healthcare professional clearance, or resolution of their symptoms. This specimen belongs to a study of blood T cell repertoires in COVID-19. About the study: Sample material is recorded as cDNA or gDNA derived from T cells, B-cell-depleted T cells, or PBMCs.

The clonotype comes from a woman aged 50 to 65 who had recovered from COVID-19. The sequencing input was PBMCs or T cells enriched from blood (not recorded which).

The CDR3 DNA sequence: TGTGCCAGCAGCAGGACAGGGGTAATGACAGATACGCAGTATTTT. Translating gives CASSRTGVMTDTQYF. This chain connects TRBV6-5 to TRBJ2-3; 9 bases are shared with TRBD1. The V gene's germline CDR1 is MNHEY and CDR2 SVGAGI. The CDR3 is made up of 15 amino acids. V gave up 6 bases and J gave up 3 bases; unmatched junction bases: 7.